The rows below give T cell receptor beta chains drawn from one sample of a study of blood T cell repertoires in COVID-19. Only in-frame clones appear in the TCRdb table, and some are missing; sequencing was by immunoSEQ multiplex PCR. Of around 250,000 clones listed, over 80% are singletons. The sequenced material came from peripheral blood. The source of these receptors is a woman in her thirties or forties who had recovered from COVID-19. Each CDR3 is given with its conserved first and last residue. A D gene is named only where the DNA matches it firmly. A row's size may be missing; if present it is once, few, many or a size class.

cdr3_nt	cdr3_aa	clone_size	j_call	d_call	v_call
TGCGCCAGCAGACGACTAGCTAGCGCCGGGGAGCTGTTTTTT	CASRRLASAGELFF	.	TRBJ2-2	TRBD2	TRBV10-2
TGTGCCTCTAACCTGAGGGGGGGCAGCACAGATACGCAGTATTTT	CASNLRGGSTDTQYF	.	TRBJ2-3	.	TRBV30
TGTGCCAGCTCTAGGTGGCAGGGGGTATCAAACTATGGCTACACCTTC	CASSRWQGVSNYGYTF	.	TRBJ1-2	TRBD1	TRBV2
TGTGCCAGCAGCCCGGACAGCTCCTACGAGCAGTACTTC	CASSPDSSYEQYF	.	TRBJ2-7	.	TRBV14
TGCGCCAGCAGCTTGGTGGGAGGCGGTGATGAAGCTTTCTTT	CASSLVGGGDEAFF	.	TRBJ1-1	.	TRBV5-1
TGTGCCAGCAGCCGGGACAGGGGTTTCGTTGGCTACACCTTC	CASSRDRGFVGYTF	.	TRBJ1-2	TRBD1	TRBV2
TGTGCCAGCAGGAGCACAGCGAACACCGGGGAGCTGTTTTTT	CASRSTANTGELFF	.	TRBJ2-2	.	TRBV28
TGTGCCAGCAGCTTAGGGGCCCTCGGGGGATACGGCTACACCTTC	CASSLGALGGYGYTF	.	TRBJ1-2	.	TRBV7-6
TGTGCCAGCAGCTTAGGTGGCCCATTAAGCACAGATACGCAGTATTTT	CASSLGGPLSTDTQYF	.	TRBJ2-3	.	TRBV7-2
TGTGCCACCAGTGATTCTTCAGGGTCGGCAGCTTTCTTT	CATSDSSGSAAFF	.	TRBJ1-1	.	TRBV24-1
TGTGCCAGCAGTAGGCTAGCGGGGAGGTCAGATACGCAGTATTTT	CASSRLAGRSDTQYF	.	TRBJ2-3	TRBD2	TRBV27
TGTGCCAGCAGTCTTTGGACAGGTTATAATTCACCCCTCCACTTT	CASSLWTGYNSPLHF	.	TRBJ1-6	TRBD1	TRBV2
TGTGCCAGCAGCTTTACAGGGACACTGAACACTGAAGCTTTCTTT	CASSFTGTLNTEAFF	.	TRBJ1-1	.	TRBV5-5
TGCAGTGCTAGTCCCTCCAGGGGGAAAGGACAGCCCCAGCATTTT	CSASPSRGKGQPQHF	.	TRBJ1-5	TRBD1	TRBV20-1
TGTGCCAGCAGCAGTACCGGGACAGGGAACTCCTACGAGCAGTACTTC	CASSSTGTGNSYEQYF	.	TRBJ2-7	.	TRBV21-1
TGTGCCAGCAATGGACAGGGGGCAGGTGAGCAGTTCTTC	CASNGQGAGEQFF	.	TRBJ2-1	TRBD1	TRBV6-6
TGTGCCAGCAGCCAGGGTGGCAATCAGCCCCAGCATTTT	CASSQGGNQPQHF	few	TRBJ1-5	.	TRBV2
TGCGCCAGCAGTTTTAATCCGGGACAAGGGCTAGTCGAGCAGTACTTC	CASSFNPGQGLVEQYF	.	TRBJ2-7	.	TRBV5-1
TGCAGCGTTGTTTTACAAGATAGCAATCAGCCCCAGCATTTT	CSVVLQDSNQPQHF	.	TRBJ1-5	.	TRBV29-1
TGTGCCAGCAGCCCCTTCGGGGGGGCGCAGACCCAGTACTTC	CASSPFGGAQTQYF	few	TRBJ2-5	TRBD2	TRBV7-2
TGCGCCAGCAGCTTTGAGGAAAACCATGGCTACACCTTC	CASSFEENHGYTF	.	TRBJ1-2	.	TRBV5-1
TGTGCCAGCAGTTTTGAGGTCCAAAGCAGCTACACCTTC	CASSFEVQSSYTF	.	TRBJ1-2	.	TRBV28
TGTGCCAGTAGACAGGGGGCGCGAACTGAAGCTTTCTTT	CASRQGARTEAFF	.	TRBJ1-1	TRBD1	TRBV12-3/TRBV12-4
TGCGCCAGCAGCTTGGGTAGCAACGAGCAGTACTTC	CASSLGSNEQYF	.	TRBJ2-7	.	TRBV5-1
TGTGCCAGCAGCCCCCCCCCGGGAAGTGGAGATACGCAGTATTTT	CASSPPPGSGDTQYF	.	TRBJ2-3	.	TRBV7-9
TGTGCCAGCAGTTACAACTACAGGGGGACTGAAGCTTTCTTT	CASSYNYRGTEAFF	.	TRBJ1-1	TRBD1	TRBV6-5
TGTGCCATCAGTGAATTTCGGGACAGGGGTGCCGAGCAGTACTTC	CAISEFRDRGAEQYF	once	TRBJ2-7	TRBD1	TRBV10-3
TGTGCCAGCAGCAATCCGGGACAGGCTTTATATGGCTACACCTTC	CASSNPGQALYGYTF	.	TRBJ1-2	TRBD1	TRBV5-4
TGTGCCAGCAGCTTGGCAAGCTACTCTGGAAACACCATATATTTT	CASSLASYSGNTIYF	.	TRBJ1-3	.	TRBV5-5
TGTGCCAGTAGCCCTGTGGGCCGCAGAGAGACTGAAGCTTTCTTT	CASSPVGRRETEAFF	.	TRBJ1-1	.	TRBV19
TGTGCCAGCACCATCCTGCGGGGGAACACTGAAGCTTTCTTT	CASTILRGNTEAFF	.	TRBJ1-1	.	TRBV28
TGTGCCACCCGGGTCGCCTATAATTCACCCCTCCACTTT	CATRVAYNSPLHF	once	TRBJ1-6	.	TRBV6-5
TGTGCCAGCAGCTTAAGGTCTGGGCTGAACACTGAAGCTTTCTTT	CASSLRSGLNTEAFF	few	TRBJ1-1	.	TRBV7-9
TGTGCCAGCAGTTCTGGGACTCAAACTACTAACTATGGCTACACCTTC	CASSSGTQTTNYGYTF	.	TRBJ1-2	.	TRBV4-2
TGTGCCTGGAGTATCCAGGGGAATCAGCCCCAGCATTTT	CAWSIQGNQPQHF	.	TRBJ1-5	.	TRBV30
TGCAGCGTTGCCCGATCAGGGAGGGATGGCTACACCTTC	CSVARSGRDGYTF	.	TRBJ1-2	.	TRBV29-1
TGTGCCAGCAGCGTGGTCCCCACCGCAGCGGGGGGCTACACCTTC	CASSVVPTAAGGYTF	.	TRBJ1-2	.	TRBV5-6
TGCGCCAGCAGCAGTACAATTGACTCTGGAAACACCATATATTTT	CASSSTIDSGNTIYF	.	TRBJ1-3	.	TRBV5-1
TGTGCCAGCAGCTATACCTCGAGAGATACGCAGTATTTT	CASSYTSRDTQYF	.	TRBJ2-3	.	TRBV7-2
TGTGCCACCCGGGCCGGGGCTAACTATGGCTACACCTTC	CATRAGANYGYTF	.	TRBJ1-2	.	TRBV3-1/TRBV3-2
TGCGCCAGCAGCCAAGATCGTTACAGGGACGATTCACCCCTCCACTTT	CASSQDRYRDDSPLHF	few	TRBJ1-6	.	TRBV4-1
TGTGCCAGTCTAACAGGGGCTAACGAAAAACTGTTTTTT	CASLTGANEKLFF	once	TRBJ1-4	TRBD1	TRBV6-6
TGTGCCAGCAGCCCATACAGGGCTTCACCCCTCCACTTT	CASSPYRASPLHF	.	TRBJ1-6	.	TRBV11-3
TGTGCCAGCAGTTTACAGGGACAGGTGAACACTGAAGCTTTCTTT	CASSLQGQVNTEAFF	.	TRBJ1-1	TRBD1	TRBV28
TGTGCCAGCCCCCTCAGGGCAGGGATCTATGGCTACACCTTC	CASPLRAGIYGYTF	few	TRBJ1-2	.	TRBV2